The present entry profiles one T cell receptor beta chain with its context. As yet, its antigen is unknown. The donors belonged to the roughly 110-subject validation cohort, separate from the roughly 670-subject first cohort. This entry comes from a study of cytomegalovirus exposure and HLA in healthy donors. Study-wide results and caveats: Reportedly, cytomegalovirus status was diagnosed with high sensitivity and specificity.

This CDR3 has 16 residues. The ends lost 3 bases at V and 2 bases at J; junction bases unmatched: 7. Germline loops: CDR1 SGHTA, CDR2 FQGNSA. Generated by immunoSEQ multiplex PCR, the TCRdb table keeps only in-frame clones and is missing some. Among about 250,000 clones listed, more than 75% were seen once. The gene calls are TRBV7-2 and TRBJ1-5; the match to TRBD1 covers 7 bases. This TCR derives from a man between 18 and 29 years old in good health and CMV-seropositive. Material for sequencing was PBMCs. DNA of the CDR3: TGTGCCAGCAGCTTCTACAGGGGTTTGGGCAATCAGCCCCAGCATTTT. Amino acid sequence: CASSFYRGLGNQPQHF.